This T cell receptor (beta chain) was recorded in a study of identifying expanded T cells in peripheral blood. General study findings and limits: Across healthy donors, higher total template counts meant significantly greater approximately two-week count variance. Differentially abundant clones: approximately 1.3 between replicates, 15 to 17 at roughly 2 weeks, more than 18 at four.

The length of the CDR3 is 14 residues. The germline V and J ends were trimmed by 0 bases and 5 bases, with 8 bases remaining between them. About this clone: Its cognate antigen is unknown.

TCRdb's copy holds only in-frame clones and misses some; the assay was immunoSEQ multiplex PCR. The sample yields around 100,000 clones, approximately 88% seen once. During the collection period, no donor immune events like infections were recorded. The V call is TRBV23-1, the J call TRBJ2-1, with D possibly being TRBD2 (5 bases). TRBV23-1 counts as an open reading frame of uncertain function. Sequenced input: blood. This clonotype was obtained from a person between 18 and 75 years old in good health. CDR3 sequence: CASSQSSGDNEQFF. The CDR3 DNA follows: TGCGCCAGCAGTCAATCTTCCGGGGACAATGAGCAGTTCTTC.